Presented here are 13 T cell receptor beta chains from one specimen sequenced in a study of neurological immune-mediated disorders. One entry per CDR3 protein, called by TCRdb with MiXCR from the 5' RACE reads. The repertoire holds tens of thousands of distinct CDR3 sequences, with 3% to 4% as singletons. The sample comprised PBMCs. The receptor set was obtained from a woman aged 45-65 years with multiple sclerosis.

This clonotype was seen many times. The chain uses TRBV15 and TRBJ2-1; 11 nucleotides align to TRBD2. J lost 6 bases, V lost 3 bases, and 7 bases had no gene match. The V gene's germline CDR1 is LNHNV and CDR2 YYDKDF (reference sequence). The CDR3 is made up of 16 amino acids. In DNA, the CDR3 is TGTGCCACCAGCAGGGGAGTTGGACTAGCGGGCAATGAGCAGTTCTTC. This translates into CATSRGVGLAGNEQFF. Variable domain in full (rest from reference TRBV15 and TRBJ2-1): DAMVIQNPRYQVTQFGKPVTLSCSQTLNHNVMYWYQQKSSQAPKLLFHYYDKDFNNEADTPDNFQSRRPNTSFCFLDIRSPGLGDTAMYLCATSRGVGLAGNEQFFGPGTRLTVL.

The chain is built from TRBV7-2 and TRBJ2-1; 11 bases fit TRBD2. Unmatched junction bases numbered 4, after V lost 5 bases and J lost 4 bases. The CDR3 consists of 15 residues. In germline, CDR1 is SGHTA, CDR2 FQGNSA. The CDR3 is CASSPGLAVYNEQFF. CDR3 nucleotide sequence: TGTGCCAGCAGCCCGGGACTAGCGGTGTACAATGAGCAGTTCTTC.

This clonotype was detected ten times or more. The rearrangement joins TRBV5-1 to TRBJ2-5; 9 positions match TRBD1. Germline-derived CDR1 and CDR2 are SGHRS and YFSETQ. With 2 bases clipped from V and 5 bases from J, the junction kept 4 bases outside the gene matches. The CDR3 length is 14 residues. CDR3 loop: CASSLQGARETQYF. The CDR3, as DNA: TGCGCCAGCAGCTTACAGGGGGCGCGTGAGACCCAGTACTTC.

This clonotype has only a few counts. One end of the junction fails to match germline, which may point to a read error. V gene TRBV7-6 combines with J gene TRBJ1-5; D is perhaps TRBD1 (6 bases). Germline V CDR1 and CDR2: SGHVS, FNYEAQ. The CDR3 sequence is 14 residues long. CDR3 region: CASSFSGVGQPQNF. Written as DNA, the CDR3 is TGTGCCAGCAGCTTTTCAGGGGTGGGTCAGCCCCAGAATTTT.

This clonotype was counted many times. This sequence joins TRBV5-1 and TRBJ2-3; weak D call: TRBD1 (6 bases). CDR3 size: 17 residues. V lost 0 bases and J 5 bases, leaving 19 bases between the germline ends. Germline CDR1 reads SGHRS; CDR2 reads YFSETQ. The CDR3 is CASSLVPLQGTRDTQYF. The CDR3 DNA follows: TGCGCCAGCAGCTTGGTCCCCCTACAGGGAACACGAGATACGCAGTATTTT.

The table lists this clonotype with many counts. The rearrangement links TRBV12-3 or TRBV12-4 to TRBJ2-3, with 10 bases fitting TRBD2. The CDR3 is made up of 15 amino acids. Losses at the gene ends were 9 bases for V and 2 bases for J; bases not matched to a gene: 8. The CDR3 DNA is TGTGCCAGTAACTCCGGGACTAGCGCCACAGATACGCAGTATTTT. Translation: CASNSGTSATDTQYF.

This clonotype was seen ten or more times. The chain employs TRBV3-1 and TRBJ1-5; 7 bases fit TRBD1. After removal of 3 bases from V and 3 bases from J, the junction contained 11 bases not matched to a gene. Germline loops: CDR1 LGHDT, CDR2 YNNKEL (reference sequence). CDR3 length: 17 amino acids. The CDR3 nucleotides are TGTGCCAGCAGCCACGGACCAACAGGGGTTGACAATCAGCCCCAGCATTTT. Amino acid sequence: CASSHGPTGVDNQPQHF.

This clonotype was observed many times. The CDR3: CASSADRDLGEQYF. CDR3 in DNA: TGTGCCAGCAGCGCCGACAGGGATCTAGGCGAGCAGTACTTC. The rearrangement uses TRBV6-4 and TRBJ2-7; 7 bases are a match to TRBD1. Germline CDR1 and CDR2: MRHNA and SNTAGT. Germline trimming cut 6 bases from V and 6 bases from J; bases unmatched to any gene: 11. The CDR3 sequence is 14 residues long.

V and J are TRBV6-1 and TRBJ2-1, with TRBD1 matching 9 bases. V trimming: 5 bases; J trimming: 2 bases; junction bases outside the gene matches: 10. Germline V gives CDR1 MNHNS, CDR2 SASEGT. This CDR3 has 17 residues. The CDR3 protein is CASSRTTGGATYNEQFF. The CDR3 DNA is TGTGCCAGCAGTCGTACTACAGGGGGCGCGACCTACAATGAGCAGTTCTTC.

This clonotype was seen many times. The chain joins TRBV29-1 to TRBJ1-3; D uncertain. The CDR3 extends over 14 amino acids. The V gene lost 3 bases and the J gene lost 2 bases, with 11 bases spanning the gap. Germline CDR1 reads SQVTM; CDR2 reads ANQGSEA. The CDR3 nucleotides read TGCAGCGTTGACCCCAGGAACGCTGGAAACACCATATATTTT. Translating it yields CSVDPRNAGNTIYF.

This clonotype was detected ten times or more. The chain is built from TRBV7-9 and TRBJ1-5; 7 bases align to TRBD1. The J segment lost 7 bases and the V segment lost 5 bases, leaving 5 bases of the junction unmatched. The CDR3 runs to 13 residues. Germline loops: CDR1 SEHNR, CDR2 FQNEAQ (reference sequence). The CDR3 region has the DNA TGTGCCAGCAGCCCCCAGACAGGGCAGCCCCAGCATTTT. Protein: CASSPQTGQPQHF.

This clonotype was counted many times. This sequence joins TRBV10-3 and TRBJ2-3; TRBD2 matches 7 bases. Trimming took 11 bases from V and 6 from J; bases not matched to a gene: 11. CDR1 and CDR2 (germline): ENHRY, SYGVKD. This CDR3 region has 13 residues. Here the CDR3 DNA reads TGTGCCGCGGGCGGGAGCGAAGTGGATACGCAGTATTTT. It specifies CAAGGSEVDTQYF.

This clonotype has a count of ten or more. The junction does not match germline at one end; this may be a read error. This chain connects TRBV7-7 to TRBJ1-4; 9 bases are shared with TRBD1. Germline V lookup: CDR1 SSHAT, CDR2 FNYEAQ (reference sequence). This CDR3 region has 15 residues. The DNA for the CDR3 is TGTGCTAGCAGTGCAACAGGGGGCTTAGATGAAAAACTGTTTTTT. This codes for CASSATGGLDEKLFF.